Listed below are T cell receptor beta chains from one sample, sequenced in a study of cytomegalovirus exposure and HLA in healthy donors. Sequencing was performed with immunoSEQ multiplex PCR; in TCRdb, only in-frame clones are kept and a portion is missing. Here the sample spans under 200,000 clones, around 74% being singletons. The sequenced material came from PBMCs. All receptors derive from a female donor in good health and CMV-seronegative. CDR3s include the opening cysteine and the closing phenylalanine or tryptophan. The D gene is left open where the match is weak. Clone size, where shown, is once, few, many, or a class for clones that have expanded.

clone size	J gene	V gene	D gene	CDR3 protein	CDR3 DNA
NA	TRBJ2-7	TRBV7-8	TRBD1	CASSKEGETGIHEQYF	TGTGCCAGCAGCAAAGAGGGTGAGACAGGGATCCACGAGCAGTACTTC
NA	TRBJ2-1	TRBV6-5	NA	CASSYSTGSSYNEQFF	TGTGCCAGCAGTTACTCGACAGGAAGCTCCTACAATGAGCAGTTCTTC
once	TRBJ2-2	TRBV7-2	NA	CASSLRQGIGGELFF	TGTGCCAGCAGCTTACGGCAGGGAATTGGCGGGGAGCTGTTTTTT
NA	TRBJ1-1	TRBV7-2	NA	CASSLVMNTEAFF	TGTGCCAGCAGCTTAGTAATGAACACTGAAGCTTTCTTT
NA	TRBJ2-3	TRBV4-2	TRBD2	CASSQAVLASGSTDTQYF	TGTGCCAGCAGCCAAGCCGTTCTCGCTAGCGGGAGCACAGATACGCAGTATTTT
NA	TRBJ1-2	TRBV28	NA	CASSLGLGNYGYTF	TGTGCCAGCAGTTTAGGGCTGGGTAACTATGGCTACACCTTC
NA	TRBJ2-7	TRBV6-6	NA	CASSYSGRQTSYEQYF	TGTGCCAGCAGTTACTCTGGGCGACAGACTTCCTACGAGCAGTACTTC
NA	TRBJ1-6	TRBV7-2	NA	CASSSEAYNSPLHF	TGTGCCAGCAGCTCAGAAGCCTATAATTCACCCCTCCACTTT
NA	TRBJ2-5	TRBV5-1	TRBD2	CASSPPGLAGGLETQYF	TGCGCCAGCAGCCCCCCGGGACTAGCGGGAGGGCTTGAGACCCAGTACTTC
NA	TRBJ2-7	TRBV9	TRBD1	CASSVEQGYYEQYF	TGTGCCAGCAGCGTAGAACAGGGGTACTACGAGCAGTACTTC
NA	TRBJ1-1	TRBV2	TRBD1	CASSTPGQGLPEAFF	TGTGCCAGCAGCACCCCGGGACAGGGGCTGCCTGAAGCTTTCTTT
few	TRBJ2-1	TRBV30	NA	CAWSFDFTSSYNEQFF	TGTGCCTGGAGTTTCGATTTTACAAGCTCCTACAATGAGCAGTTCTTC
NA	TRBJ2-7	TRBV4-2	TRBD2	CASSPQQAGTSYEQYF	TGTGCCAGCAGCCCCCAGCAAGCGGGAACTTCCTACGAGCAGTACTTC
NA	TRBJ1-1	TRBV5-4	NA	CASSRGATEAFF	TGTGCCAGCAGCCGGGGGGCCACTGAAGCTTTCTTT
NA	TRBJ2-2	TRBV7-9	NA	CASSLAYSNTGELFF	TGTGCCAGCAGCTTAGCGTACTCGAACACCGGGGAGCTGTTTTTT
NA	TRBJ2-3	TRBV30	TRBD2	CAWGPASGGADTQYF	TGTGCCTGGGGTCCCGCTAGCGGGGGGGCAGATACGCAGTATTTT
few	TRBJ1-1	TRBV5-1	NA	CASSLGEGTEAFF	TGCGCCAGCAGCTTGGGTGAGGGCACTGAAGCTTTCTTT
NA	TRBJ2-7	TRBV9	NA	CASSVDGGSSYEQYF	TGTGCCAGCAGCGTAGATGGGGGGAGCTCCTACGAGCAGTACTTC
NA	TRBJ2-5	TRBV11-2	TRBD2	CASSPGTSGGAGETQYF	TGTGCCAGCAGCCCGGGGACTAGCGGGGGGGCCGGGGAGACCCAGTACTTC
once	TRBJ2-5	TRBV7-6	NA	CASSPAGETQYF	TGTGCCAGCAGCCCCGCGGGAGAGACCCAGTACTTC
NA	TRBJ1-1	TRBV19	NA	CASSIDPAGSTEAFF	TGTGCCAGTAGTATAGACCCAGCGGGTAGCACTGAAGCTTTCTTT
NA	TRBJ2-7	TRBV19	TRBD1	CARHSRDRDYEQYF	TGTGCCCGACATTCCAGGGACAGGGACTACGAGCAGTACTTC
NA	TRBJ1-5	TRBV28	NA	CASPPSLGASSNQPQHF	TGTGCCAGCCCTCCGTCCCTTGGGGCCTCGAGCAATCAGCCCCAGCATTTT
NA	TRBJ2-2	TRBV7-6	TRBD2	CASSLVLAGAGNTGELFF	TGTGCCAGCAGCTTAGTACTAGCGGGAGCGGGGAACACCGGGGAGCTGTTTTTT
NA	TRBJ1-6	TRBV27	NA	CASSRGYNSPLHF	TGTGCCAGCAGCCGGGGCTATAATTCACCCCTCCACTTT
few	TRBJ2-7	TRBV30	TRBD1	CAWNGGQVNYEQYF	TGTGCCTGGAATGGGGGACAGGTAAACTACGAGCAGTACTTC
NA	TRBJ2-2	TRBV5-1	NA	CASSLTLTGELFF	TGCGCCAGCAGCTTGACTCTTACCGGGGAGCTGTTTTTT
NA	TRBJ2-1	TRBV7-2	NA	CASSFSDEQFF	TGTGCCAGCAGCTTTAGCGATGAGCAGTTCTTC
NA	TRBJ2-6	TRBV7-6	TRBD1	CASSPDRVAGANVLTF	TGTGCCAGCAGCCCGGACAGGGTTGCGGGGGCCAACGTCCTGACTTTC
NA	TRBJ1-2	TRBV28	NA	CASTHPGVKKDNYGYTF	TGTGCCAGCACCCACCCAGGCGTCAAGAAAGATAACTATGGCTACACCTTC
NA	TRBJ1-4	TRBV15	TRBD1	CATSSRQGSEKLFF	TGTGCCACCAGCAGTAGACAGGGTAGCGAAAAACTGTTTTTT
NA	TRBJ2-1	TRBV28	TRBD2	CASSLRYTTSGYYNEQFF	TGTGCCAGCAGTTTACGATATACGACTAGCGGTTATTACAATGAGCAGTTCTTC
NA	TRBJ2-1	TRBV6-1	TRBD2	CASSELAGGYNEQFF	TGTGCCAGCAGTGAACTTGCGGGGGGTTACAATGAGCAGTTCTTC
NA	TRBJ2-7	TRBV19	TRBD1	CASSRDRDTGEQYF	TGTGCCAGTAGCCGGGACAGGGACACGGGCGAGCAGTACTTC
NA	TRBJ2-1	TRBV7-3	TRBD1	CASSKSGQGALNEQFF	TGTGCCAGCAGCAAGTCGGGACAGGGGGCGCTAAATGAGCAGTTCTTC
NA	TRBJ1-2	TRBV7-2	TRBD1	CASSPETGGYGYTF	TGTGCCAGCAGCCCCGAAACAGGGGGATATGGCTACACCTTC
NA	TRBJ1-5	TRBV16	NA	CASSQGGGNQPQHF	TGTGCCAGCAGCCAGGGGGGAGGCAATCAGCCCCAGCATTTT
few	TRBJ1-1	TRBV7-6	NA	CASSLRQNTEAFF	TGTGCCAGCAGCTTAAGACAGAACACTGAAGCTTTCTTT
NA	TRBJ1-1	TRBV5-4	NA	CASSSGGSTEAFF	TGTGCCAGCAGCTCAGGAGGGAGCACTGAAGCTTTCTTT
NA	TRBJ1-6	TRBV6-1	NA	CASSEVRIEGEWDSPLHF	TGTGCCAGCAGTGAAGTTCGAATCGAAGGGGAATGGGATTCACCCCTCCACTTT
NA	TRBJ2-6	TRBV6-5	NA	CASSYASRGGANVLTF	TGTGCCAGCAGTTACGCCTCGCGAGGGGGGGCCAACGTCCTGACTTTC
NA	TRBJ2-3	TRBV19	NA	CASRLEDTQYF	TGTGCCAGTAGACTAGAGGATACGCAGTATTTT
NA	TRBJ2-1	TRBV19	NA	CASSPIVPGLHEQFF	TGTGCCAGTAGCCCGATCGTCCCAGGATTACATGAGCAGTTCTTC
few	TRBJ1-3	TRBV15	NA	CATSRDSAGNTIYF	TGTGCCACCAGCAGAGATTCGGCTGGAAACACCATATATTTT
NA	TRBJ1-5	TRBV30	NA	CAWSLPYGDILNGDQPQHF	TGTGCCTGGAGTCTCCCTTACGGGGACATACTTAACGGGGATCAGCCCCAGCATTTT
NA	TRBJ1-1	TRBV19	NA	CASSTHGSNTEAFF	TGTGCCAGTAGCACCCACGGGAGCAACACTGAAGCTTTCTTT
once	TRBJ2-1	TRBV14	TRBD2	CASSLTTLTLAGFYNEQFF	TGTGCCAGCAGCCTAACGACGCTCACACTAGCGGGTTTCTACAATGAGCAGTTCTTC
NA	TRBJ2-7	TRBV7-9	TRBD2	CASSLGLEVYEQYF	TGTGCCAGCAGCCTAGGACTAGAAGTCTACGAGCAGTACTTC
few	TRBJ1-4	TRBV9	TRBD1	CASSETGTGLEKLFF	TGTGCCAGCAGTGAGACCGGGACAGGGTTGGAAAAACTGTTTTTT
NA	TRBJ2-2	TRBV18	NA	CASSPRRDSATGELFF	TGTGCCAGCTCACCACGGAGGGACAGTGCTACCGGGGAGCTGTTTTTT
NA	TRBJ1-6	TRBV30	NA	CAWRRRSSYNSPLHF	TGTGCCTGGAGGCGGAGGAGCTCCTATAATTCACCCCTCCACTTT
NA	TRBJ2-7	TRBV6-5	TRBD1	CASRNPTGVYEQYF	TGTGCCAGCAGGAATCCAACAGGGGTCTACGAGCAGTACTTC
NA	TRBJ2-5	TRBV9	TRBD1	CASSVTGVEETQYF	TGTGCCAGCAGCGTAACAGGGGTGGAAGAGACCCAGTACTTC
NA	TRBJ2-7	TRBV9	NA	CASSVEQGTSYEQYF	TGTGCCAGCAGCGTAGAACAGGGAACCTCCTACGAGCAGTACTTC
once	TRBJ1-6	TRBV18	NA	CASSLTENNSPLHF	TGTGCCAGCTCCCTGACAGAAAATAATTCACCCCTCCACTTT
NA	TRBJ2-5	TRBV9	TRBD2	CASSVGFGVAGQETQYF	TGTGCCAGCAGCGTAGGATTTGGAGTAGCGGGCCAAGAGACCCAGTACTTC
NA	TRBJ1-4	TRBV7-2	NA	CASSLVQFNEKLFF	TGTGCCAGCAGCTTAGTACAGTTTAATGAAAAACTGTTTTTT
NA	TRBJ2-1	TRBV11-3	NA	CASSTPSKGEQFF	TGTGCCAGCAGCACCCCTAGTAAAGGTGAGCAGTTCTTC